The following is a TCR beta chain sequence with its context. It was with 60 Vbeta and 13 Jbeta primers that the PCR ran. Sequencing was performed with immunoSEQ multiplex PCR; in TCRdb, only in-frame clones are kept and a portion is missing. The table has 150,000 to 160,000 clones, over 75% seen once; the top ten hold around 6%. The data were obtained in a study of cytomegalovirus exposure and HLA in healthy donors. The germline gives CDR1 SGHTA, CDR2 FQGNSA. This CDR3 spans 12 amino acids. The germline V and J ends were trimmed by 5 bases and 7 bases, with 8 bases remaining between them. The sequence derives from a woman between 40 and 50 years old in good health and CMV-seropositive. V gene TRBV7-2 combines with J gene TRBJ2-2, with D unclear. The sample was PBMCs. The CDR3 reads CASSGRIGELFF. As DNA, the CDR3 is TGTGCCAGCAGCGGCCGTATCGGGGAGCTGTTTTTT. Based on the CDR3 plus reference TRBV7-2 and TRBJ2-2, the full variable domain is GAGVSQSPSNKVTEKGKDVELRCDPISGHTALYWYRQSLGQGLEFLIYFQGNSAPDKSGLPSDRFSAERTGGSVSTLTIQRTQQEDSAVYLCASSGRIGELFFGEGSRLTVL.